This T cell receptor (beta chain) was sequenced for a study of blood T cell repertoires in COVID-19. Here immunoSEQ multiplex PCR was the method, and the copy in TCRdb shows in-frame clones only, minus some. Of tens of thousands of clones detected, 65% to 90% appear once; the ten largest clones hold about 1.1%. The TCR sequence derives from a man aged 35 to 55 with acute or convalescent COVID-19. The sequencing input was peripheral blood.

As DNA, the CDR3 is TGTGCCAGCAGTTACTCGACAGGGGGCGACAATGGCTACACCTTC. Its translation: CASSYSTGGDNGYTF. V is TRBV6-5 and J is TRBJ1-2, with 10 positions matching TRBD1. From germline, CDR1 is MNHEY and CDR2 SVGAGI. The V gene end was trimmed by 0 bases and the J gene end by 6 bases; junction bases not matched to a gene: 4. The CDR3 sequence is 15 residues long.